The clone carrying this T cell receptor (beta chain) was found a few times. A template switching step contributed a universal primer site, while unique molecular identifiers were present in the cDNA. TCRdb passed the 5' RACE reads through MiXCR, listing each CDR3 protein once. The sample contains fewer than 500,000 distinct CDR3 sequences, roughly 24% of which appear only once. The data were obtained in a study of identical twins. V was pared by 4 bases and J by 0 bases, with 7 bases between. This CDR3 comprises 13 residues. From germline, CDR1 is LGHNA and CDR2 YSLEER. This sample also belongs to another study, concerning T cells expressing NK-cell markers. That paper adds: The authors derived TCR beta repertoires from sorted CD3+CD56+NKG2C+, CD3+CD56+NKG2C- and CD3+CD56-NKG2C+ T cells. Seven sequenced donors out of eight were HCMV-seropositive, one seronegative.

This rearrangement joins TRBV4-3 to TRBJ2-7; D remains unclear. Sequencing was done on a sample of CD4+ T cells sorted from blood. The source of this sequence is a woman aged 18-29 years in good health. CDR3 amino acids: CASSPQDSYEQYF. In DNA, the CDR3 is TGCGCCAGCAGCCCCCAGGACTCCTACGAGCAGTACTTC.